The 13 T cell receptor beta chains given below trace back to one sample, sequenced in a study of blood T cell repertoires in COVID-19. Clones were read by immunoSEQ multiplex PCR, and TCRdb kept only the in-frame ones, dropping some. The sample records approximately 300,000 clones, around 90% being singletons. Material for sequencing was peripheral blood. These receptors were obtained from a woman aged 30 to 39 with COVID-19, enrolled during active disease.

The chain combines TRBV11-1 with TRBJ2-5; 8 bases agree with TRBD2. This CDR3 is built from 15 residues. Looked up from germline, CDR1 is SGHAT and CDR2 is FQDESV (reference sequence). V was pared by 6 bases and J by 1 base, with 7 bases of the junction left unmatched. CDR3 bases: TGTGCCAGCAGGCACCATGGGACTAGCCAAGAGACCCAGTACTTC. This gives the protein CASRHHGTSQETQYF.

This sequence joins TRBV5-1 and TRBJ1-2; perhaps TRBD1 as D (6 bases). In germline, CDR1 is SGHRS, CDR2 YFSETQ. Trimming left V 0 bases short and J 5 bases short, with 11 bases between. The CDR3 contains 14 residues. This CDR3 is CASSLGQARYGYTF. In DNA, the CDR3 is TGCGCCAGCAGCTTGGGACAGGCGCGATATGGCTACACCTTC.

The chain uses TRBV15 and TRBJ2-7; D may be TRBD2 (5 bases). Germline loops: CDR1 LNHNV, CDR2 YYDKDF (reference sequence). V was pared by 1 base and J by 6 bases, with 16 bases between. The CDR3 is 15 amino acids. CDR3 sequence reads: CATSRAQRLRGEQYF. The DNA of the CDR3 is TGTGCCACCAGCAGAGCCCAAAGGCTTCGGGGCGAGCAGTACTTC.

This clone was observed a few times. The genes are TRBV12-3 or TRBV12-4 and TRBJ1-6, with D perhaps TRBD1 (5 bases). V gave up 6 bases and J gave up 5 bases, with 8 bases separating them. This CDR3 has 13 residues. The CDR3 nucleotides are TGTGCCAGCAGCCGACAGCATAATTCACCCCTCCACTTT. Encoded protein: CASSRQHNSPLHF.

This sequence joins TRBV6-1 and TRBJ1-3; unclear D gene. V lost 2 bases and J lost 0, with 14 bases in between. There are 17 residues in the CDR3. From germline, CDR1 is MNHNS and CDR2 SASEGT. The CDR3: CASSEPRGAFSGNTIYF. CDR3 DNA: TGTGCCAGCAGTGAACCCCGGGGAGCTTTCTCTGGAAACACCATATATTTT.

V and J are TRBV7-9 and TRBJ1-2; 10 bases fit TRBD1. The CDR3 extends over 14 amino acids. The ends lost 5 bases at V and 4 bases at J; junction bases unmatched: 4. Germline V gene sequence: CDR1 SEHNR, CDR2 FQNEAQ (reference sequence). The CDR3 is CASSGGQGIYGYTF. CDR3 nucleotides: TGTGCCAGCAGCGGGGGACAGGGGATCTATGGCTACACCTTC.

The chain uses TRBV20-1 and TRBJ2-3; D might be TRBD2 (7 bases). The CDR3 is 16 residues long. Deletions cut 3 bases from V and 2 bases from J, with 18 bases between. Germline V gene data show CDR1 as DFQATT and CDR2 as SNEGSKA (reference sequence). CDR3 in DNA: TGCAGTGCTAGTATCCGTTTCGCGGGGGCCACAGATACGCAGTATTTT. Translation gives CSASIRFAGATDTQYF.

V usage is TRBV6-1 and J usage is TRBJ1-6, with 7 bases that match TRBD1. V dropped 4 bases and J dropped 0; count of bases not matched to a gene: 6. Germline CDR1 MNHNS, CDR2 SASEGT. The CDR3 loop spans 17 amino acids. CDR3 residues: CASSARGQSSYNSPLHF. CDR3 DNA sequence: TGTGCCAGCAGTGCTCGGGGACAGAGCTCCTATAATTCACCCCTCCACTTT.

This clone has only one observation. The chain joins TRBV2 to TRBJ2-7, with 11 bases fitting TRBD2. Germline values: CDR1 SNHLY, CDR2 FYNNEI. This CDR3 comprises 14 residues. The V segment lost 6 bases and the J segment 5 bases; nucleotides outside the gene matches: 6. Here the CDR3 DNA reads TGTGCCAGCAGGGTAGCGGGAGGGCCCCACGAGCAGTACTTC. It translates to CASRVAGGPHEQYF.

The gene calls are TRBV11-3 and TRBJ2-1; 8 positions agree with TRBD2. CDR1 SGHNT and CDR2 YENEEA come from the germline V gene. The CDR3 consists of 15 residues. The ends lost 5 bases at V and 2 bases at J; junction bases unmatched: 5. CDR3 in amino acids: CASSGGRTPYNEQFF. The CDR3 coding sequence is TGTGCCAGCAGCGGCGGGAGGACCCCCTACAATGAGCAGTTCTTC.

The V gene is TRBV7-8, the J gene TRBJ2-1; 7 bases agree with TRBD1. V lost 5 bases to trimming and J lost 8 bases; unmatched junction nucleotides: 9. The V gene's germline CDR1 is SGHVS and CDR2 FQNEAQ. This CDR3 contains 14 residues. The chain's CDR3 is CASSPGTVGHEQFF. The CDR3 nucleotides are TGTGCCAGCAGCCCGGGGACAGTAGGCCATGAGCAGTTCTTC.

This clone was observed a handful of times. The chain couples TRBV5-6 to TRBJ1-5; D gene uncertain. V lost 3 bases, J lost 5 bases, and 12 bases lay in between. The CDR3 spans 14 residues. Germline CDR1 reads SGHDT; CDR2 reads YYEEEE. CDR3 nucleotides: TGTGCCAGCAGCTCAGCGCCCGGGGATCAGCCCCAGCATTTT. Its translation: CASSSAPGDQPQHF.

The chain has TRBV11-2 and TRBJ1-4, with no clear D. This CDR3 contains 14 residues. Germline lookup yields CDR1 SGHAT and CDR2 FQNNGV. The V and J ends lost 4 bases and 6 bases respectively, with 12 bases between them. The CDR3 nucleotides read TGTGCCAGCAGCTACACAGCTCCCGATGAAAAACTGTTTTTT. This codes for CASSYTAPDEKLFF.